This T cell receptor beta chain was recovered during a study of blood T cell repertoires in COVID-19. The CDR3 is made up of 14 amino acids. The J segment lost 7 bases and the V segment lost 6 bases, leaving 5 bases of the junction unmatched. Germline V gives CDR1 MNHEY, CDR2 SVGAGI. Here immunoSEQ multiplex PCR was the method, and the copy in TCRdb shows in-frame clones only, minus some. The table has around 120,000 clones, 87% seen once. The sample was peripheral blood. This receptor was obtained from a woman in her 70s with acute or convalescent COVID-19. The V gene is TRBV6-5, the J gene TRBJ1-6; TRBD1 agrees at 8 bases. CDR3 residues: CASRGTGGNSPLHF. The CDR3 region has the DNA TGTGCCAGCAGAGGGACAGGAGGGAATTCACCCCTCCACTTT.